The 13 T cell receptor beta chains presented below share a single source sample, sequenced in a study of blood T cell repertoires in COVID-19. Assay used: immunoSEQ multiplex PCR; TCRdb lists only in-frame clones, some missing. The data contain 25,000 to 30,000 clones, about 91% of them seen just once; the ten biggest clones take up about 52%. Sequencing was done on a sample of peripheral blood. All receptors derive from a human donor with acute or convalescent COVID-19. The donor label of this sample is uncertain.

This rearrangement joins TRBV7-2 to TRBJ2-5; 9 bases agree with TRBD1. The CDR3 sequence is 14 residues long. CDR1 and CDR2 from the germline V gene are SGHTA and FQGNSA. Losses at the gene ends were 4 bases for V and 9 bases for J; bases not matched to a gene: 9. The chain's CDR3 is CASSSTTGGASQYF. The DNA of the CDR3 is TGTGCCAGCAGCTCGACGACAGGGGGGGCATCCCAGTACTTC. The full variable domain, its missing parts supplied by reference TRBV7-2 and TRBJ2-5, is GAGVSQSPSNKVTEKGKDVELRCDPISGHTALYWYRQSLGQGLEFLIYFQGNSAPDKSGLPSDRFSAERTGGSVSTLTIQRTQQEDSAVYLCASSSTTGGASQYFGPGTRLLVL.

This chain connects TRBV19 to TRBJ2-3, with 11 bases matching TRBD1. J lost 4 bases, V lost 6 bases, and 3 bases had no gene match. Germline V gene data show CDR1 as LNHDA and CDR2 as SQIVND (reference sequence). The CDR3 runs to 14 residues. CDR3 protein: CASRDRGLSDTQYF. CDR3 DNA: TGTGCCAGTAGGGACAGGGGGCTTTCAGATACGCAGTATTTT.

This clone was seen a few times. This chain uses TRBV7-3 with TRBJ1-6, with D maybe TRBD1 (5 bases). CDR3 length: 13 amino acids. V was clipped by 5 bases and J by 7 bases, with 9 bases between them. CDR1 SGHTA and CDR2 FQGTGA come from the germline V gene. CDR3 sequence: CASSRTLNSPLHF. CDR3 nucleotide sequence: TGTGCCAGCAGCCGGACATTGAATTCACCCCTCCACTTT.

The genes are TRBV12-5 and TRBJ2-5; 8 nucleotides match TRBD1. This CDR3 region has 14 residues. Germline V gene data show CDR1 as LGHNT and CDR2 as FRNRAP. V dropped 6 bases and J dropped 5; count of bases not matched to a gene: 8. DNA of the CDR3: TGTGCTAGTGGACCCTCAGGGGGCGCGGAGACCCAGTACTTC. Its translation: CASGPSGGAETQYF. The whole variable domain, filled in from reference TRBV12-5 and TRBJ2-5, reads DARVTQTPRHKVTEMGQEVTMRCQPILGHNTVFWYRQTMMQGLELLAYFRNRAPLDDSGMPKDRFSAEMPDATLATLKIQPSEPRDSAVYFCASGPSGGAETQYFGPGTRLLVL.

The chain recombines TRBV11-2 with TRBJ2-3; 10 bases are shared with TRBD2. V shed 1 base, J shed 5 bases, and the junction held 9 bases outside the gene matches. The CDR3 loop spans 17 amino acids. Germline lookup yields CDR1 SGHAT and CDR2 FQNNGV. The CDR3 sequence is CASSLGTSGTYRDTQYF. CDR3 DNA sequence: TGTGCCAGCAGCTTAGGGACTAGCGGAACCTATAGAGATACGCAGTATTTT. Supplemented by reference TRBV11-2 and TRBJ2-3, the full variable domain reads EAGVAQSPRYKIIEKRQSVAFWCNPISGHATLYWYQQILGQGPKLLIQFQNNGVVDDSQLPKDRFSAERLKGVDSTLKIQPAKLEDSAVYLCASSLGTSGTYRDTQYFGPGTRLTVL.

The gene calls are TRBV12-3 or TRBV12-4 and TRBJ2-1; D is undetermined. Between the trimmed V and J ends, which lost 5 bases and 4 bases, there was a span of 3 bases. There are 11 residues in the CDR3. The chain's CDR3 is CASSQYNEQFF. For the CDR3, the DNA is TGTGCCAGCAGTCAATACAATGAGCAGTTCTTC.

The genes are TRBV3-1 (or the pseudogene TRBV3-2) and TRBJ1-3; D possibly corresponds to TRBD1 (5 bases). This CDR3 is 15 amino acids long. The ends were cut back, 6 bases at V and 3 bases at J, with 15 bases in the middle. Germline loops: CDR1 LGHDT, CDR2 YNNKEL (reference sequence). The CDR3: CASSLRGASGNTIYF. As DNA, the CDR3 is TGTGCCAGCAGTCTACGTGGGGCGAGTGGAAACACCATATATTTT.

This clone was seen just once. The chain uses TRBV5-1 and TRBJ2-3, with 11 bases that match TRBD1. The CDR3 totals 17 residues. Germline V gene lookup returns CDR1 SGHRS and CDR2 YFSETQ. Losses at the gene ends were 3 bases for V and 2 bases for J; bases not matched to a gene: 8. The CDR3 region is CASSSGTGGYYTDTQYF. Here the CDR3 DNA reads TGCGCCAGCAGCTCCGGGACAGGGGGTTACTACACAGATACGCAGTATTTT.

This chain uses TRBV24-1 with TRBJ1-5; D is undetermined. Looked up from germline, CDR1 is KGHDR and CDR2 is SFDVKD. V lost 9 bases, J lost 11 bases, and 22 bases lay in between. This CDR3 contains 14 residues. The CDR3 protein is CATSSTNGGWTQHF. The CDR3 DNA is TGTGCCACCTCGTCCACTAACGGAGGCTGGACCCAGCATTTT.

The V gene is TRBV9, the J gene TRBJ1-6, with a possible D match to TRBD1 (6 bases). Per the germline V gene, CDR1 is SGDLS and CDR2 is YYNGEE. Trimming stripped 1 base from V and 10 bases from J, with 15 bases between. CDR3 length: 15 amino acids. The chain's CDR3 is CASSVIEGVGSPLHF. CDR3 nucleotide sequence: TGTGCCAGCAGCGTAATTGAGGGGGTTGGATCACCCCTCCACTTT.

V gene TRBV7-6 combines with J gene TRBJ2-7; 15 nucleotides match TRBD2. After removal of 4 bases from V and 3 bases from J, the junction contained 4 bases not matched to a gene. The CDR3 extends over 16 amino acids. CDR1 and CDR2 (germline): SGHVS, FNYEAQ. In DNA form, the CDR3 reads TGTGCCAGCAGCTCGGGACTAGCGGGGGGTCGCTACGAGCAGTACTTC. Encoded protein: CASSSGLAGGRYEQYF.

The CDR3 nucleotides are TGTGCCAGCAGCTCTACTCAGGGGGTCTATTCACCCCTCCACTTT. Its translation is CASSSTQGVYSPLHF. The J gene is TRBJ1-6, the V gene TRBV28; TRBD1 matches 7 bases. The V and J ends lost 6 bases and 8 bases, in that order; junction bases with no gene match: 10. The length of the CDR3 is 15 residues. Looked up from germline, CDR1 is MDHEN and CDR2 is SYDVKM.

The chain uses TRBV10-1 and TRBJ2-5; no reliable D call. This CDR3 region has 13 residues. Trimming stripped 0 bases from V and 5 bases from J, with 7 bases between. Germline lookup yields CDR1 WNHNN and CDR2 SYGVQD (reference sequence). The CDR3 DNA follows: TGCGCCAGCAGTGAGTCGAGCCGGGAGACCCAGTACTTC. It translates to CASSESSRETQYF.